These 24 T cell receptor beta chains share one sample of origin, sequenced in a study of PD-1 blockade in classical Hodgkin lymphoma (dated by TCRdb to the early 2020s). The sample's time point label, in plain terms: cycle 4 day 1 (C4D1), after 6 weeks of nivolumab. All trial patients had relapsed after autologous stem cell transplantation, with cohorts A, B and C differing in prior brentuximab vedotin exposure. Magnetic negative selection with a Miltenyi CD4+ T cell isolation kit was used to purify CD4+ T cells from thawed PBMCs. Libraries were made using the immunoSEQ multiplex PCR assay. TCRdb took this table from immuneACCESS and kept in-frame rearrangements with V and J called. Such tables lack part of the clones; where checked against another copy, unresolved V genes explain under half of the gap, and the rest is unexplained. In all, the sample holds 30,000 to 40,000 clones, and 80% to 95% of those were seen once. Around 0.3% of the sample goes to the ten largest clones.

The specimen was CD4+ T cells from blood, collected before the fourth cycle of nivolumab. Receptor source: a human donor with classical Hodgkin lymphoma.

This chain joins TRBV5-4 and TRBJ1-4, with D unresolved. Trimming left V 0 bases short and J 0 bases short, with 6 bases between. In germline, CDR1 is SGHNT, CDR2 YYREEE (reference sequence). The CDR3 is 15 amino acids. This chain's CDR3 is CASSLAGATNEKLFF. CDR3 nucleotide sequence: TGTGCCAGCAGCTTGGCCGGAGCAACTAATGAAAAACTGTTTTTT.

The rearrangement uses TRBV7-6 and TRBJ1-2; D gene unclear. This CDR3 has 16 amino acids. Germline V gives CDR1 SGHVS, CDR2 FNYEAQ. V dropped 5 bases and J dropped 5 bases, with 21 bases sitting between them. The CDR3: CASSLFSDRSSYGYTF. Written as DNA, the CDR3 is TGTGCCAGCAGCCTTTTTTCTGACCGATCTTCGTATGGCTACACCTTC.

In its sample, this clone was seen once. The J gene is TRBJ2-3, the V gene TRBV6-5; the D is unclear. With 2 bases removed from V and 0 bases from J, the gap between germline ends came to 12 bases. Germline V CDR1 and CDR2: MNHEY, SVGAGI. The CDR3 spans 16 residues. The CDR3 sequence: CASSYVGQVSTDTQYF. Written as DNA, the CDR3 is TGTGCCAGCAGTTACGTCGGGCAGGTTAGCACAGATACGCAGTATTTT.

The gene calls are TRBV6-1 and TRBJ1-1; D might be TRBD1 (6 bases). This CDR3 has 16 residues. Deletions cut 4 bases from V and 1 base from J, with 16 bases between. The germline CDR1 and CDR2 sequences are MNHNS and SASEGT. CDR3 nucleotide sequence: TGTGCCAGCAGTGCCAGATTCGGGGGCGCGAACACTGAAGCTTTCTTT. Amino acid sequence: CASSARFGGANTEAFF.

The rearrangement joins TRBV5-1 to TRBJ2-5, with TRBD1 matching 8 bases. The CDR3 spans 14 residues. The ends lost 4 bases at V and 4 bases at J; junction bases unmatched: 6. Germline V CDR1 and CDR2: SGHRS, YFSETQ. The CDR3 sequence is CASSPGQGGETQYF. In DNA, the CDR3 is TGCGCCAGCAGCCCCGGACAGGGTGGAGAGACCCAGTACTTC. Filled out from reference TRBV5-1 and TRBJ2-5, the complete variable domain reads KAGVTQTPRYLIKTRGQQVTLSCSPISGHRSVSWYQQTPGQGLQFLFEYFSETQRNKGNFPGRFSGRQFSNSRSEMNVSTLELGDSALYLCASSPGQGGETQYFGPGTRLLVL.

The chain carries TRBV10-3 and TRBJ2-3; 9 positions match TRBD2. The CDR3 consists of 17 residues. V shed 0 bases and J 1 base; nucleotides not matched to a gene: 5. The V gene's germline CDR1 is ENHRY and CDR2 SYGVKD. CDR3 sequence (DNA): TGTGCCATCAGTGAGTCGACGTTAGCGGGAGGCACAGATACGCAGTATTTT. This gives the protein CAISESTLAGGTDTQYF.

This clone has just one count. V is TRBV5-1 and J is TRBJ1-6; no firm D call. Looked up from germline, CDR1 is SGHRS and CDR2 is YFSETQ. The CDR3 length is 13 residues. The germline V and J ends were trimmed by 0 bases and 7 bases, with 5 bases remaining between them. The CDR3 region is CASSLAQNSPLHF. CDR3 bases: TGCGCCAGCAGCTTGGCCCAGAATTCACCCCTCCACTTT.

This chain uses TRBV6-5 with TRBJ2-4, with D unclear. CDR3 length equals 14 residues. In germline, CDR1 is MNHEY, CDR2 SVGAGI. The V and J ends lost 6 bases and 0 bases respectively, with 9 bases between them. The DNA of the CDR3 is TGTGCCAGCAGCGCCTCTGGAGCCAAAAACATTCAGTACTTC. As protein: CASSASGAKNIQYF.

Comment on this clone: One junction end does not reproduce the germline sequence, and a read error may be involved. The genes are TRBV7-7 and TRBJ1-3; tentative D call: TRBD1 (6 bases). The CDR3 sequence is 14 residues long. CDR1 is SSHAT and CDR2 is FNYEAQ in the germline V gene (reference sequence). CDR3 sequence: CASSRDISGNTIYF. CDR3 in DNA: TGTGCTAGCAGCCGGGACATTTCTGGAAACACCATATATTTT. Together with reference TRBV7-7 and TRBJ1-3, the CDR3 gives the full variable domain: GAGVSQSPRYKVTKRGQDVTLRCDPISSHATLYWYQQALGQGPEFLTYFNYEAQPDKSGLPSDRFSAERPEGSISTLTIQRTEQRDSAMYRCASSRDISGNTIYFGEGSWLTVV.

V is TRBV2 and J is TRBJ1-2; D gene uncertain. Between the trimmed V and J ends, which lost 9 bases and 5 bases, there was a span of 16 bases. The CDR3 has 13 residues. Germline assignment: CDR1 SNHLY and CDR2 FYNNEI. In DNA, the CDR3 is TGTGCCAGGAAGGACTTACGGGTTTATGGCTACACCTTC. It encodes CARKDLRVYGYTF.

J is TRBJ2-1 and V is TRBV6-5; 8 bases line up with TRBD2. Per germline, CDR1 MNHEY and CDR2 SVGAGI. The CDR3 has 14 amino acids. The V gene end was trimmed by 7 bases and the J gene end by 4 bases; junction bases not matched to a gene: 6. CDR3 sequence: CASTLSGSYNEQFF. CDR3 nucleotide sequence: TGTGCCAGCACTCTCAGCGGGAGTTACAATGAGCAGTTCTTC.

The chain employs TRBV9 and TRBJ2-3; no clear D. V was shortened by 6 bases and J by 2 bases, with 7 bases between the two germline ends. In germline, CDR1 is SGDLS, CDR2 YYNGEE. The CDR3 loop spans 12 amino acids. The CDR3 loop is CASNRFTDTQYF. CDR3 nucleotides: TGTGCCAGCAATCGATTCACAGATACGCAGTATTTT.

This chain's CDR3 is CASSFASGTALNYGYTF. The CDR3 bases are TGTGCCAGCAGCTTTGCGTCGGGGACAGCCCTTAACTATGGCTACACCTTC. The V call is TRBV7-2, the J call TRBJ1-2, with 7 nucleotides matching TRBD1. The ends lost 3 bases at V and 1 base at J; junction bases unmatched: 11. The CDR3 length is 17 residues. Germline lookup yields CDR1 SGHTA and CDR2 FQGNSA.

This chain links TRBV5-1 with TRBJ2-5; D is uncertain. Trimming shortened V by 0 bases and J by 5 bases, and 5 bases separated the two germline ends. This CDR3 has 12 amino acids. Germline CDR1 reads SGHRS; CDR2 reads YFSETQ. In DNA form, the CDR3 reads TGCGCCAGCAGCTTGGCCGGGGAGACCCAGTACTTC. Amino acids: CASSLAGETQYF.

This sequence joins TRBV6-6 and TRBJ2-5; D gene ambiguous. The CDR3 is 16 residues long. V was clipped by 4 bases and J by 4 bases, with 19 bases between them. Germline V gene lookup returns CDR1 MNHNY and CDR2 SVGAGI (reference sequence). CDR3 DNA sequence: TGTGCCAGCAGTTTCGAGACCGCTGTAGAGGCAGAGACCCAGTACTTC. Protein product: CASSFETAVEAETQYF.

The chain has TRBV11-2 and TRBJ2-1; possible D gene TRBD1, 7 bases. Germline-derived CDR1 and CDR2 are SGHAT and FQNNGV. This CDR3 contains 15 residues. Trimming took off 7 bases at V and 9 bases at J, with 22 bases between the two ends. The DNA for the CDR3 is TGTGCCAGCACCAGCTACAGGGGCCTCGGGGGTGAGCAGTTCTTC. This sequence encodes CASTSYRGLGGEQFF.

The V call is TRBV28, the J call TRBJ1-2; TRBD1 aligns across 8 bases. There are 14 residues in the CDR3. V lost 7 bases and J lost 8; bases outside the gene matches: 12. Germline loops: CDR1 MDHEN, CDR2 SYDVKM. The CDR3 DNA reads TGTGCCAGCATCCGAGGCCAGGGGGCCTGGGGCTACACCTTC. This sequence encodes CASIRGQGAWGYTF.

V usage is TRBV18 and J usage is TRBJ2-1; 13 positions agree with TRBD2. The CDR3 is 16 residues long. Germline V gene sequence: CDR1 KGHSH, CDR2 LQKENI. V gave up 4 bases and J gave up 4 bases; unmatched junction bases: 4. The CDR3 loop is CASSRTSGSIYNEQFF. The CDR3 DNA reads as TGTGCCAGCTCACGGACTAGCGGGAGTATTTACAATGAGCAGTTCTTC.

V is TRBV15 and J is TRBJ2-7, with D tentatively TRBD2 (6 bases). This CDR3 has 14 residues. Germline lookup yields CDR1 LNHNV and CDR2 YYDKDF (reference sequence). Trimming shortened V by 1 base and J by 0 bases, and 7 bases separated the two germline ends. The CDR3 sequence: CATSRGGDSYEQYF. The CDR3 nucleotides read TGTGCCACCAGCAGAGGCGGGGACTCCTACGAGCAGTACTTC. Full variable domain (remainder filled in from reference TRBV15 and TRBJ2-7): DAMVIQNPRYQVTQFGKPVTLSCSQTLNHNVMYWYQQKSSQAPKLLFHYYDKDFNNEADTPDNFQSRRPNTSFCFLDIRSPGLGDTAMYLCATSRGGDSYEQYFGPGTRLTVT.

In DNA, the CDR3 is TGTGCCAGCAGCTTAGGGGGTAGCGGGAGCCAGACCCAGTACTTC. Translated: CASSLGGSGSQTQYF. This chain links TRBV7-9 with TRBJ2-5; 9 bases map to TRBD2. CDR3 length: 15 amino acids. With V trimmed by 1 base and J by 6 bases, 6 bases remained unmatched. In germline, CDR1 is SEHNR, CDR2 FQNEAQ (reference sequence).

This chain links TRBV6-1 with TRBJ1-2; D is undetermined. Germline-derived CDR1 and CDR2 are MNHNS and SASEGT. This CDR3 region has 14 residues. V dropped 1 base and J dropped 4 bases, with 10 bases sitting between them. The CDR3 spells CASSEVGPTYGYTF. The CDR3 DNA sequence: TGTGCCAGCAGTGAAGTCGGGCCGACCTATGGCTACACCTTC.

The chain joins TRBV9 to TRBJ1-2; D is perhaps TRBD1 (6 bases). Germline CDR1 is SGDLS and CDR2 is YYNGEE. The V and J ends lost 0 bases and 4 bases respectively, with 16 bases between them. The CDR3 is 16 residues long. The CDR3 DNA reads TGTGCCAGCAGCGTAGAGCCCCCGACAGGCCCCTATGGCTACACCTTC. Translating gives CASSVEPPTGPYGYTF.

V gene TRBV6-1 combines with J gene TRBJ2-1; D possibly corresponds to TRBD2 (5 bases). Germline values: CDR1 MNHNS, CDR2 SASEGT. Deletions cut 7 bases from V and 9 bases from J, with 19 bases between. The CDR3 is 14 residues long. The CDR3 protein is CASTVSGPGGEQFF. CDR3 nucleotide sequence: TGTGCCAGCACGGTCTCGGGTCCCGGAGGTGAGCAGTTCTTC.

The V gene is TRBV10-3, the J gene TRBJ1-2, with D perhaps matching TRBD1 (5 bases). V was trimmed by 6 bases and J by 6 bases, leaving 20 bases between them. The CDR3 runs 15 residues. Germline V gene data show CDR1 as ENHRY and CDR2 as SYGVKD. This CDR3 is CAISRGEGKADGYTF. CDR3 coding DNA: TGTGCCATCAGCCGGGGGGAGGGGAAGGCCGATGGCTACACCTTC.